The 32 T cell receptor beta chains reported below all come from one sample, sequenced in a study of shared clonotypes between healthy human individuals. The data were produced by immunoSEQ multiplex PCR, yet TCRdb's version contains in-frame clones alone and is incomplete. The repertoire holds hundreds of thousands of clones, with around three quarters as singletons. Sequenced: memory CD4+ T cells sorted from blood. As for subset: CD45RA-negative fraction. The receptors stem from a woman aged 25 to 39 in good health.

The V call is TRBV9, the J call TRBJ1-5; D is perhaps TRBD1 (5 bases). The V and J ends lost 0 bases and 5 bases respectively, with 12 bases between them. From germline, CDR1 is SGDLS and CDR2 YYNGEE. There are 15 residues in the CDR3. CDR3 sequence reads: CASSVDGGFDQPQHF. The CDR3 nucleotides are TGTGCCAGCAGCGTAGATGGGGGATTCGATCAGCCCCAGCATTTT.

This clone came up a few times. The CDR3 protein is CASSLGAGANYGYTF. As DNA, the CDR3 is TGCGCCAGCAGCTTGGGGGCAGGGGCTAACTATGGCTACACCTTC. The chain combines TRBV5-1 with TRBJ1-2, with D maybe TRBD1 (6 bases). Germline values: CDR1 SGHRS, CDR2 YFSETQ. The CDR3 consists of 15 residues. V was clipped by 0 bases and J by 0 bases, with 9 bases between them.

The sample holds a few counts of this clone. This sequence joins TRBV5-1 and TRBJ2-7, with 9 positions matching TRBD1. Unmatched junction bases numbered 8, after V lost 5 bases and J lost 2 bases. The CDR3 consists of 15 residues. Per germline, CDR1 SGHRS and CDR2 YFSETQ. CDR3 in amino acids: CASREPGQGAYEQYF. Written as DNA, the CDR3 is TGCGCCAGCAGAGAACCGGGACAGGGTGCCTACGAGCAGTACTTC.

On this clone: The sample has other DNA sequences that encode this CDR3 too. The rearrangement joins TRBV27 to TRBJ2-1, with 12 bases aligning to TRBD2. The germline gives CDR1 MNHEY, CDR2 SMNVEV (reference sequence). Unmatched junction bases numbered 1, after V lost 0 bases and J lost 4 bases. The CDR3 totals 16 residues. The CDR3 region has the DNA TGTGCCAGCAGTTTATCAGGGACTAGCGGGTACAATGAGCAGTTCTTC. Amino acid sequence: CASSLSGTSGYNEQFF.

The CDR3 nucleotides read TGTGCCAGCAGCACTGGACAGGGCCTGGGATATAACGAGCAGTACTTC. Protein sequence: CASSTGQGLGYNEQYF. This chain links TRBV9 with TRBJ2-7; 8 bases line up with TRBD1. The trim removed 4 bases at V and 5 bases at J, leaving 14 bases unmatched. The CDR3 is 16 amino acids. Germline lookup yields CDR1 SGDLS and CDR2 YYNGEE. The entire variable domain, with the rest obtained from reference TRBV9 and TRBJ2-7, is as follows: DSGVTQTPKHLITATGQRVTLRCSPRSGDLSVYWYQQSLDQGLQFLIQYYNGEERAKGNILERFSAQQFPDLHSELNLSSLELGDSALYFCASSTGQGLGYNEQYFGPGTRLTVT.

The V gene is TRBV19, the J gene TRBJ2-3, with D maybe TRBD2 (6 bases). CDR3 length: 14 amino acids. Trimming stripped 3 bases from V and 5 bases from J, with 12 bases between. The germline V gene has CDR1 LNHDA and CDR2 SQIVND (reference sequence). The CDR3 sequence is CASSMRGRQDTQYF. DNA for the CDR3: TGTGCCAGTAGTATGCGGGGCCGCCAAGATACGCAGTATTTT.

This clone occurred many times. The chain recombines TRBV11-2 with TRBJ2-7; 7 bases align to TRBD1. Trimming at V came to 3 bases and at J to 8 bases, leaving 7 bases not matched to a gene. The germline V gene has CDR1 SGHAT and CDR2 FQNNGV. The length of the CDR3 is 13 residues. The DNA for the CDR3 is TGTGCCAGCAGCTTTGGACAGGCAAAGCAGCAGTACTTC. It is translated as CASSFGQAKQQYF.

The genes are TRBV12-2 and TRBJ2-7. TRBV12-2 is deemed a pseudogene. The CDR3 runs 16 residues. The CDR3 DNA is TGTGCAAGTCGCTTAGTTGGCTACCCTATTTACTACGAGCAGTACTTC. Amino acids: CASRLVGYPIYYEQYF.

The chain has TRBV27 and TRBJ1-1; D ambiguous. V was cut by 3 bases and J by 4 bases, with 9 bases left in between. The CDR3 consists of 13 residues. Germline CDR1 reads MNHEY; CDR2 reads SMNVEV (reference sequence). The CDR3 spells CASSLRASTEAFF. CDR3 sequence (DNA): TGTGCCAGCAGTTTGCGGGCAAGCACTGAAGCTTTCTTT.

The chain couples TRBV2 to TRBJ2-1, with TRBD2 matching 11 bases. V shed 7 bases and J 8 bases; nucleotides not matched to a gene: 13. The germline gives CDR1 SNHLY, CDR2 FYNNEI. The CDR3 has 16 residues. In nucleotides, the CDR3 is TGTGCCAGCACAACGAGAGGTAGCGGGAGGGGGTATGAGCAGTTCTTC. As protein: CASTTRGSGRGYEQFF.

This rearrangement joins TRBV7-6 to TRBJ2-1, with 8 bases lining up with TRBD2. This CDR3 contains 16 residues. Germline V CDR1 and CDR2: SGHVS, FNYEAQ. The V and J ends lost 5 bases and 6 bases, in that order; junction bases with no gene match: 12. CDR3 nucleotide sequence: TGTGCCAGCAGCCCCACGTACCGGGAGGGCCGCAATGAGCAGTTCTTC. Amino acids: CASSPTYREGRNEQFF.

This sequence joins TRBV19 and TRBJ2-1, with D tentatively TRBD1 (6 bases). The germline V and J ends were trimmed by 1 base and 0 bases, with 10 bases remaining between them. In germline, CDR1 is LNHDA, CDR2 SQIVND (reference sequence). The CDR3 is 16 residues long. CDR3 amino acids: CASSIAGQSSYNEQFF. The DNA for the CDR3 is TGTGCCAGTAGTATAGCTGGACAGAGCTCCTACAATGAGCAGTTCTTC. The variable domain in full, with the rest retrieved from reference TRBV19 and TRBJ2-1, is DGGITQSPKYLFRKEGQNVTLSCEQNLNHDAMYWYRQDPGQGLRLIYYSQIVNDFQKGDIAEGYSVSREKKESFPLTVTSAQKNPTAFYLCASSIAGQSSYNEQFFGPGTRLTVL.

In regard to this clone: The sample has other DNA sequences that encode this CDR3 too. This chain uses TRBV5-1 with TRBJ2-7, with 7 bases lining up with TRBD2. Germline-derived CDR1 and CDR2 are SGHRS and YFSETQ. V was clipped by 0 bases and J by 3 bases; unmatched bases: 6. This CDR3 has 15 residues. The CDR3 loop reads CASSLGASGNYEQYF. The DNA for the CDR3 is TGCGCCAGCAGCTTGGGAGCTAGCGGAAACTACGAGCAGTACTTC.

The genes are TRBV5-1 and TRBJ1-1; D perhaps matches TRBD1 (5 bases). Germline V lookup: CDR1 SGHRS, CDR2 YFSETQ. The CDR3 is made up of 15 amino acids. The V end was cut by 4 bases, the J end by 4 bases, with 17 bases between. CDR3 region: CASSRTLSGGTEAFF. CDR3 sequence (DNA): TGCGCCAGCAGCAGGACTCTTAGCGGGGGCACTGAAGCTTTCTTT.

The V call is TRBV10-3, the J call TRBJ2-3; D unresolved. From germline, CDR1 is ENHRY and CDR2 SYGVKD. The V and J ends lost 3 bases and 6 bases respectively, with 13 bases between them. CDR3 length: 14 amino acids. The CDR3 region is CAISDSLGSDTQYF. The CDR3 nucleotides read TGTGCCATCAGTGACAGTCTAGGGTCCGATACGCAGTATTTT.

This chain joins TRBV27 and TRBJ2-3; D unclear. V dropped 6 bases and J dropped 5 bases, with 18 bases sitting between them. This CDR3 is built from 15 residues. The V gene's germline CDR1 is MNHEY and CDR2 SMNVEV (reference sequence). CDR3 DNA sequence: TGTGCCAGCAGCCAAAAAGGCAGTAGTGTAGATACGCAGTATTTT. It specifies CASSQKGSSVDTQYF.

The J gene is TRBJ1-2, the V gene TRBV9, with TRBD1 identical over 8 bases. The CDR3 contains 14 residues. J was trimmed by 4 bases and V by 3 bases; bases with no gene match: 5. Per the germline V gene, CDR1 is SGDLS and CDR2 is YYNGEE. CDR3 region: CASSADGQGYGYTF. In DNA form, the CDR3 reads TGTGCCAGCAGCGCAGACGGACAGGGCTATGGCTACACCTTC.

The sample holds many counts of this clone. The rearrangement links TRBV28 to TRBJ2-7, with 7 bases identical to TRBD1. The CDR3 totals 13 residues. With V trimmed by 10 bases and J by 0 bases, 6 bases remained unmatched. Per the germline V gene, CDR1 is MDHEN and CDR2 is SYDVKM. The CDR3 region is CATKGQNSYEQYF. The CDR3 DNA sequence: TGTGCCACCAAGGGACAGAACTCCTACGAGCAGTACTTC.

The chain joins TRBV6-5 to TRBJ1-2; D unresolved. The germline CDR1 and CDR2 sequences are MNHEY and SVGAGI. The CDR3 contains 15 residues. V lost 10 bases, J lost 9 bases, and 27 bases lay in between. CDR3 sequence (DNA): TGTGCCACCAACCTAGACCCCGGCGGGGTCGGGAGCTACACCTTC. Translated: CATNLDPGGVGSYTF.

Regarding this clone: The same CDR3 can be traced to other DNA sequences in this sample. This chain's CDR3 is CASSERTSGINEQFF. DNA for the CDR3: TGTGCCAGCAGTGAACGGACTAGCGGGATAAATGAGCAGTTCTTC. This chain links TRBV6-1 with TRBJ2-1, with 12 bases matching TRBD2. The CDR3 sequence is 15 residues long. Trimming took 2 bases from V and 7 from J; bases not matched to a gene: 3. The germline gives CDR1 MNHNS, CDR2 SASEGT.

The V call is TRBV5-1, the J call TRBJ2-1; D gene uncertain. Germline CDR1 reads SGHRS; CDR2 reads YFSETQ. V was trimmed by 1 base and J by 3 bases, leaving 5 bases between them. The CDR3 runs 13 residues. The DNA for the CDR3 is TGCGCCAGCAGCTTGCTAGTCTACAATGAGCAGTTCTTC. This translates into CASSLLVYNEQFF.

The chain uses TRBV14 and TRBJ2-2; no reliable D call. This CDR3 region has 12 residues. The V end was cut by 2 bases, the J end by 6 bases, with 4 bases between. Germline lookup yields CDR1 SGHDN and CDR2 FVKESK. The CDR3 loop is CASSQTSGELFF. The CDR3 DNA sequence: TGTGCCAGCAGCCAAACCTCCGGGGAGCTGTTTTTT.

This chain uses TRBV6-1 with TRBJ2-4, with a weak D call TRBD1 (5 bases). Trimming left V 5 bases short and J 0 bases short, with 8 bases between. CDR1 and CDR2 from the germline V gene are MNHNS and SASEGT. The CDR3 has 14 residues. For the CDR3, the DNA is TGTGCCAGCAGTTCAGGGCTAGCCAAAAACATTCAGTACTTC. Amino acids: CASSSGLAKNIQYF.

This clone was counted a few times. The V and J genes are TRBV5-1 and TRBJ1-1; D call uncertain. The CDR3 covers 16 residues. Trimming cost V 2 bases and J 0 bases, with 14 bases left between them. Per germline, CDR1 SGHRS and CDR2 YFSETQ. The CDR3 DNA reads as TGCGCCAGCAGCTTAGCCAAAGAGGGTATGAACACTGAAGCTTTCTTT. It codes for CASSLAKEGMNTEAFF.

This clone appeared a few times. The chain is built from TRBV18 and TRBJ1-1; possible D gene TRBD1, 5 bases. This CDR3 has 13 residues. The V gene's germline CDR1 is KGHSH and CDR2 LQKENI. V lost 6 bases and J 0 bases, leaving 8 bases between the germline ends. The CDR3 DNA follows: TGTGCCAGCTCCGGGGGAGTGAACACTGAAGCTTTCTTT. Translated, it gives CASSGGVNTEAFF.

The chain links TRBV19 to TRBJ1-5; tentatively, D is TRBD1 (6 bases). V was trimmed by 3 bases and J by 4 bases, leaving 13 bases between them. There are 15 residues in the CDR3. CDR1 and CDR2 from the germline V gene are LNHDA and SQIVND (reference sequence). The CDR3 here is CASSMQGRMNQPQHF. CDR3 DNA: TGTGCCAGTAGTATGCAGGGGCGGATGAATCAGCCCCAGCATTTT.

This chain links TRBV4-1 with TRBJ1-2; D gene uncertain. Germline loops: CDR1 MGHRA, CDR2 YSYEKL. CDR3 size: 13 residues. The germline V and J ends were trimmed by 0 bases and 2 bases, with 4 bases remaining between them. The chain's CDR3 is CASSQDRNYGYTF. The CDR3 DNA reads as TGCGCCAGCAGCCAAGACAGAAACTATGGCTACACCTTC.

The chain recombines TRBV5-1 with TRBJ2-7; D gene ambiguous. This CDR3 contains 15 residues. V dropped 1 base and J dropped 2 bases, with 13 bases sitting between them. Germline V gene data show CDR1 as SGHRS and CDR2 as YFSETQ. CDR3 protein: CASSLSPERPYEQYF. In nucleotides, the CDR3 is TGCGCCAGCAGCTTGTCCCCAGAGAGGCCCTACGAGCAGTACTTC.

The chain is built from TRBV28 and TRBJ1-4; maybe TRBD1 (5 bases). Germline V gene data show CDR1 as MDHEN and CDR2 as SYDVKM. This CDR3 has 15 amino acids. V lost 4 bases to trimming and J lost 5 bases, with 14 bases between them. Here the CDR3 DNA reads TGTGCCAGCAGTTCCGCCGGGACGGAGAATGAAAAACTGTTTTTT. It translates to CASSSAGTENEKLFF.

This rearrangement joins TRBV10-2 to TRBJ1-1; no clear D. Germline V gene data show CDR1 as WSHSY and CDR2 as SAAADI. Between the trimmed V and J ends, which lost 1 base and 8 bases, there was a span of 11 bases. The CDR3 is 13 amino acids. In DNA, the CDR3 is TGCGCCAGCAGTGAGTATGAGAACAGCGAAGCTTTCTTT. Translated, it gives CASSEYENSEAFF.

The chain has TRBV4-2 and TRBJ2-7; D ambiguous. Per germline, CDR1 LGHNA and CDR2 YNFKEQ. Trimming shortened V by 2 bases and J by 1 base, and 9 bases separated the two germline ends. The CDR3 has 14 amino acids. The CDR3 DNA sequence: TGTGCCAGCAGCCAACAACTGACATCCTACGAGCAGTACTTC. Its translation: CASSQQLTSYEQYF.

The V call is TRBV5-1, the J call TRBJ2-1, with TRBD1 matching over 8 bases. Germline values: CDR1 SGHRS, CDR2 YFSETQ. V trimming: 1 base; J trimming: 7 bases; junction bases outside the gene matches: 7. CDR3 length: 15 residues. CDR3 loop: CASSLPDRDFNEQFF. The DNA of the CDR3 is TGCGCCAGCAGCTTGCCGGACAGGGATTTTAATGAGCAGTTCTTC.